Included here is one TCR beta chain sequence, with context. This sample is drawn from a study of identical twins. The CDR3 is 13 amino acids. Trimming left V 3 bases short and J 4 bases short, with 7 bases between. Germline-derived CDR1 and CDR2 are SGHDN and FVKESK. TCRdb reprocessed the 5' RACE reads via MiXCR and lists one record per CDR3 protein. Of 200,000 to 250,000 distinct CDR3 sequences in the sample, 6.5% were seen once. These records were also assigned to another study, of T cells expressing NK-cell markers.

Sample: CD8+ T cells sorted from blood. The receptor was isolated from a young woman in good health. The rearrangement joins TRBV14 to TRBJ2-1, with D tentatively TRBD1 or TRBD2 (5 bases each). For the CDR3, the DNA is TGTGCCAGCAGCCAGGGACGGTACAATGAGCAGTTCTTC. It translates to CASSQGRYNEQFF.